The sample holds one count of the clone carrying this T cell receptor (beta chain). Its cognate antigen is unknown. There are 17 residues in the CDR3. The V gene end was trimmed by 2 bases and the J gene end by 9 bases; junction bases not matched to a gene: 19. CDR1 and CDR2 (germline): SGHRS, YFSETQ. This sample was included in a study of T cell repertoires in cytomegalovirus infection. Across the study: Both a matching HLA type and CMV infection were indicated by public TCR beta signatures.

Findings of the study overall: HLA-C-restricted CMV clonotypes gave the most frequent clonotype in two of eight donors. Based on cumulative public TCR beta family frequency, carriers of CMV plus the relevant HLA were identified.

From the reads, TCRdb called clonotypes with MiXCR, one entry per CDR3 protein. The sample has about 310,000 distinct CDR3 sequences, 15% to 20% seen once. V usage is TRBV5-1 and J usage is TRBJ2-5, with 7 bases matching TRBD2. The clonotype was recovered from a human donor in good health (CMV status not recorded). Some clones in this sample may be carry-over from other donors' samples. The specimen sequenced was PBMCs. The CDR3 loop reads CASSFKPPGEGGEAQYF. CDR3 coding DNA: TGCGCCAGCAGCTTTAAGCCGCCCGGGGAGGGAGGAGAAGCCCAGTACTTC.